The 5 T cell receptor beta chains given below trace back to one sample, sequenced in a study of T-cell reconstitution after alpha-beta-depleted transplantation in children. The library targeted TCRbeta and was prepared with unique molecular identifiers. MiXCR, run by TCRdb on the PCR reads, gives a single entry per CDR3 protein. The table shows just under 550,000 distinct CDR3 sequences, with around 20% occurring only once. The specimen was PBMCs from the stem cell graft donor, collected from the stem cell graft. All receptors derive from a human donor who donated a stem cell graft to a child with acute lymphoblastic leukemia.

This clonotype has more than one count but fewer than ten. The J gene is TRBJ1-1, the V gene TRBV4-1; 7 nucleotides line up with TRBD1. The CDR3 has 14 residues. The germline gives CDR1 MGHRA, CDR2 YSYEKL. V shed 1 base, J shed 4 bases, and the junction held 3 bases outside the gene matches. The CDR3 nucleotides read TGCGCCAGCAGCCAAGTCACAGGGGCCACTGAAGCTTTCTTT. Its protein is CASSQVTGATEAFF.

This chain uses TRBV12-5 with TRBJ2-7; possible D gene TRBD2, 5 bases. Trimming pared 1 base from V and 7 bases from J, leaving 14 bases between. Germline V gives CDR1 LGHNT, CDR2 FRNRAP. The CDR3 has 14 residues. CDR3 amino acids: CASGLAGGSWEQYF. The CDR3 DNA reads as TGTGCTAGTGGTTTGGCCGGAGGCAGCTGGGAGCAGTACTTC.

The sample holds a few counts of this clonotype. The chain combines TRBV12-3 or TRBV12-4 with TRBJ2-7; D perhaps matches TRBD1 (5 bases). The tail of the sequence fits TRBJ2-1 better, so the J call may be wrong. This CDR3 has 11 residues. This chain's CDR3 is CASSLTETQFF. For the CDR3, the DNA is TGTGCCAGCAGCCTGACAGAGACCCAGTTCTTC.

The rearrangement links TRBV7-6 to TRBJ2-7; 9 bases align to TRBD1. J gave up 7 bases and V 4 bases, and 11 bases lay outside the gene matches. The CDR3 has 15 residues. CDR1 and CDR2 from the germline V gene are SGHVS and FNYEAQ. Written as DNA, the CDR3 is TGTGCCAGCAGCTCGGGGACAGGGCCCGACTGGGAGCAGTACTTC. It is translated as CASSSGTGPDWEQYF. The variable domain in full, with the rest retrieved from reference TRBV7-6 and TRBJ2-7, is GAGVSQSPRYKVTKRGQDVALRCDPISGHVSLYWYRQALGQGPEFLTYFNYEAQQDKSGLPNDRFSAERPEGSISTLTIQRTEQRDSAMYRCASSSGTGPDWEQYFGPGTRLTVT.

The rearrangement links TRBV11-2 to TRBJ1-1; D gene unclear. The V end lost 1 base, the J end lost 0 bases, and 21 bases lay between the germline ends. The CDR3 consists of 19 residues. The germline CDR1 and CDR2 sequences are SGHAT and FQNNGV. The DNA for the CDR3 is TGTGCCAGCAGCTTAGTGAGGCTTCATGGGAGACTCATGAACACTGAAGCTTTCTTT. Protein: CASSLVRLHGRLMNTEAFF.